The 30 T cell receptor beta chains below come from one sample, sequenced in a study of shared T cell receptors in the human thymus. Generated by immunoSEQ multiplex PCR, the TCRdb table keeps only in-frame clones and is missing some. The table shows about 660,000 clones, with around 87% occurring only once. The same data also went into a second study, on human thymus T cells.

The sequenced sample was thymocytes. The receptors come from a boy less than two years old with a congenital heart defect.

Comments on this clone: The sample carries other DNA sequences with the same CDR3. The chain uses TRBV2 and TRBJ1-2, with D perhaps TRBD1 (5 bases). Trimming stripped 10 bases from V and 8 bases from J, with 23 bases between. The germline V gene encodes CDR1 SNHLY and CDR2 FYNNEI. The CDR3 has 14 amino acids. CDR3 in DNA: TGTGCCACTCCGCCTACAGGCGAGTCTGACGGCTACACCTTC. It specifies CATPPTGESDGYTF.

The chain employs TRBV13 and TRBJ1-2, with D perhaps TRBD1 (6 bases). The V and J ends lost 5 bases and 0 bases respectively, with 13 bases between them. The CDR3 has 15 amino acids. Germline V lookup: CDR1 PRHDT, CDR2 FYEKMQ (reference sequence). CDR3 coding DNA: TGTGCCAGCAGCCTTGGACAGAATTCTAACTATGGCTACACCTTC. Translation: CASSLGQNSNYGYTF.

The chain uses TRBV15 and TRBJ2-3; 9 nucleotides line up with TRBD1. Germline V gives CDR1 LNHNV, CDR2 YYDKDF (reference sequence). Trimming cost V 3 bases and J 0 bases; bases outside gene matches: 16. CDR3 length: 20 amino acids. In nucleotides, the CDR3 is TGTGCCACCAGCAGGCGGGGACAGGGAATGGAAATGGGTAGCACAGATACGCAGTATTTT. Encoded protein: CATSRRGQGMEMGSTDTQYF.

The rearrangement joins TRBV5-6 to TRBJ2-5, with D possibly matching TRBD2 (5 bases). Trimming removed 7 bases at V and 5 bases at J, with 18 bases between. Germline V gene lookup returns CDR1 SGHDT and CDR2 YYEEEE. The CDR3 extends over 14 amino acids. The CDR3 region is CASGGWYLSETQYF. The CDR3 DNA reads TGTGCCAGCGGAGGCTGGTATTTAAGCGAGACCCAGTACTTC.

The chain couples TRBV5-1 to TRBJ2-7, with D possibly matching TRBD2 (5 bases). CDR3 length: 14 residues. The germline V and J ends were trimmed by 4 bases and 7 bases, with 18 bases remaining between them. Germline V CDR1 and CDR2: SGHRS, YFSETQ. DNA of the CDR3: TGCGCCAGCAGCCCACGGACGGGTCGGGGTGAGCAGTACTTC. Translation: CASSPRTGRGEQYF.

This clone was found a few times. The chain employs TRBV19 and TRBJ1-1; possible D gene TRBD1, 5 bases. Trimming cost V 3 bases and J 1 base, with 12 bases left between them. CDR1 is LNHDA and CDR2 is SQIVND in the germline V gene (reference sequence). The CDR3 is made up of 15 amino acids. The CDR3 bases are TGTGCCAGTAGTATGTTGGCAGGGTCGAACACTGAAGCTTTCTTT. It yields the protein CASSMLAGSNTEAFF. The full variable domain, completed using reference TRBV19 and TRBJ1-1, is DGGITQSPKYLFRKEGQNVTLSCEQNLNHDAMYWYRQDPGQGLRLIYYSQIVNDFQKGDIAEGYSVSREKKESFPLTVTSAQKNPTAFYLCASSMLAGSNTEAFFGQGTRLTVV.

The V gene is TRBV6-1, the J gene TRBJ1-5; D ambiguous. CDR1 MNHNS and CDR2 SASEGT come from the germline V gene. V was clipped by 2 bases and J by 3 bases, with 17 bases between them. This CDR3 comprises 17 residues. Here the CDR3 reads CASSERETRWDNQPQHF. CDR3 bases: TGTGCCAGCAGTGAAAGGGAGACACGGTGGGACAATCAGCCCCAGCATTTT.

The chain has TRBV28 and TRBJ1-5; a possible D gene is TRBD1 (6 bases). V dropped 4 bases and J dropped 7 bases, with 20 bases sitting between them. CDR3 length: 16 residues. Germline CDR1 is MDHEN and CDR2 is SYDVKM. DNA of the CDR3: TGTGCCAGCAGTTCCCTCCCTGAGGGGGTCGGCCAGCCCCAGCATTTT. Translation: CASSSLPEGVGQPQHF.

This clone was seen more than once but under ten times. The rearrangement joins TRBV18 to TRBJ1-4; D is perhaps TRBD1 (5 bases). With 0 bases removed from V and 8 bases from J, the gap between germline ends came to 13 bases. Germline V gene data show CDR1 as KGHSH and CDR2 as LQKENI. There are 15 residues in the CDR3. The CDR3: CASSPPRHRTEKLFF. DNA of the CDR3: TGTGCCAGCTCACCACCCCGGCACAGGACGGAAAAACTGTTTTTT.

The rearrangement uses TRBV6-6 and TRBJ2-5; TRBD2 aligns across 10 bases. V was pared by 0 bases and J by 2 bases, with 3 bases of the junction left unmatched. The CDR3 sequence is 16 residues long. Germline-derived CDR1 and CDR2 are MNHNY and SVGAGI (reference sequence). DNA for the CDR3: TGTGCCAGCAGTTACTCTGAGCGGGAGGGTCAAGAGACCCAGTACTTC. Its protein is CASSYSEREGQETQYF.

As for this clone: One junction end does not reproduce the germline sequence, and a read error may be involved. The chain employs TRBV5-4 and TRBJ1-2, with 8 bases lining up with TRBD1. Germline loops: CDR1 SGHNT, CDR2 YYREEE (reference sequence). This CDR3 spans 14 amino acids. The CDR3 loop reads CVSSSGQGSYGYTF. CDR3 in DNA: TGTGTCAGCAGCTCAGGACAGGGTAGCTATGGCTACACCTTC.

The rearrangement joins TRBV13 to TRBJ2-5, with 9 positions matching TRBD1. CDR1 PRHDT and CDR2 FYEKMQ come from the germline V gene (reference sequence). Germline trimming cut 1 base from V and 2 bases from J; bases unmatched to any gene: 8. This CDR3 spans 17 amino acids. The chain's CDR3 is CASSLVSGTGLQETQYF. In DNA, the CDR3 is TGTGCCAGCAGCTTAGTATCCGGGACAGGGCTGCAAGAGACCCAGTACTTC.

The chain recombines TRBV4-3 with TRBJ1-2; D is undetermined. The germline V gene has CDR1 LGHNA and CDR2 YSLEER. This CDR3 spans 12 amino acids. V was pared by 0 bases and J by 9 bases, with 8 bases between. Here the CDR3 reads CASSQDQDCYTF. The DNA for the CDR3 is TGCGCCAGCAGCCAAGATCAGGACTGCTACACCTTC.

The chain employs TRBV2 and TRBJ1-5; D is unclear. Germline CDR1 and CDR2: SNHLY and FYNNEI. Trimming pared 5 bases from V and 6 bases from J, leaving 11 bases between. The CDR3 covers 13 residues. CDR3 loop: CASSSPVGQPQHF. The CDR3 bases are TGTGCCAGCAGTTCGCCGGTCGGTCAGCCCCAGCATTTT.

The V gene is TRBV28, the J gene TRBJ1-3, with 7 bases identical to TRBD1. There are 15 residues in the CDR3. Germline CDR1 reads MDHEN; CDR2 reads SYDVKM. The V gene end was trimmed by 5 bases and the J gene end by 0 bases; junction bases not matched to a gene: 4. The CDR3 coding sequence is TGTGCCAGCAGTCCGCGGACAGGCTCTGGAAACACCATATATTTT. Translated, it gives CASSPRTGSGNTIYF.

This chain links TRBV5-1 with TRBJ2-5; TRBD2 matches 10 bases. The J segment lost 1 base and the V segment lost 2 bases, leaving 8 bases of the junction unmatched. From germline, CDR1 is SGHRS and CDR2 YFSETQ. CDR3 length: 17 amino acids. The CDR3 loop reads CASSFFGAGGIQETQYF. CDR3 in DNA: TGCGCCAGCAGCTTTTTCGGAGCGGGAGGGATCCAAGAGACCCAGTACTTC.

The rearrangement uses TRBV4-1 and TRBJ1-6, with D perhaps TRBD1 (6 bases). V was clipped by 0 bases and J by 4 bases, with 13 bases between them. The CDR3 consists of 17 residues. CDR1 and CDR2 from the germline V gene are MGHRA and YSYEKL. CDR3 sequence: CASSQDGTDSYNSPLHF. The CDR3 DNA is TGCGCCAGCAGCCAAGACGGGACGGACAGTTATAATTCACCCCTCCACTTT.

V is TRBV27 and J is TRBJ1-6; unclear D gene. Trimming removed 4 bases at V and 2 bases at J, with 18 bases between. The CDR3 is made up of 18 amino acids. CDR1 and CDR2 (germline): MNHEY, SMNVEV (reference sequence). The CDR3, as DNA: TGTGCCAGCAGTTGTAGAATATTGAGGTCGCCCTATAATTCACCCCTCCACTTT. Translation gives CASSCRILRSPYNSPLHF.

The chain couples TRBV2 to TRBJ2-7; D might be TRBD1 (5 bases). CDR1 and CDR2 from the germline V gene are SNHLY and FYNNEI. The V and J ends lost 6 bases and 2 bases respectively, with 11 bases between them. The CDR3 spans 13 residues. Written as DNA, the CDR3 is TGTGCCAGCAGCCCGGACAAGGCCTACGAGCAGTACTTC. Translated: CASSPDKAYEQYF.

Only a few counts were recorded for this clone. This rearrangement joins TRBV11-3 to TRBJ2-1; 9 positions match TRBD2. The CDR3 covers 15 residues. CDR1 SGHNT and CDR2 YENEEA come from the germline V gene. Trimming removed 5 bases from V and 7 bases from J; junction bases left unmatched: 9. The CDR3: CASSHRAGGENEQFF. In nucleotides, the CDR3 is TGTGCCAGCAGCCACCGGGCGGGAGGGGAAAATGAGCAGTTCTTC. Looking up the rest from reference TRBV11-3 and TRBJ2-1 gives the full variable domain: EAGVVQSPRYKIIEKKQPVAFWCNPISGHNTLYWYLQNLGQGPELLIRYENEEAVDDSQLPKDRFSAERLKGVDSTLKIQPAELGDSAVYLCASSHRAGGENEQFFGPGTRLTVL.

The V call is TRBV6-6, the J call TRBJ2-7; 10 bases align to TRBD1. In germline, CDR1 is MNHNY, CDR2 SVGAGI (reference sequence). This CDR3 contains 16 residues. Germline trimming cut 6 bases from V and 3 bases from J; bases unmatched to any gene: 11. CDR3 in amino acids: CASSPIGDRGRYEQYF. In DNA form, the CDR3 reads TGTGCCAGCAGCCCCATCGGAGACAGGGGGCGCTACGAGCAGTACTTC.

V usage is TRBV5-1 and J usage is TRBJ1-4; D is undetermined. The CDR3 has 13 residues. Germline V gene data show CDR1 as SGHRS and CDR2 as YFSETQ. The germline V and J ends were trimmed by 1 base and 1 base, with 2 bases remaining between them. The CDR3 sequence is CASSLLTNEKLFF. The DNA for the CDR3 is TGCGCCAGCAGCTTGCTAACTAATGAAAAACTGTTTTTT.

CDR3 nucleotide sequence: TGCGCCAGCAGTGGCCCCGAGGGAAATACGCAGTATTTT. It encodes CASSGPEGNTQYF. V is TRBV10-1 and J is TRBJ2-3, with D possibly being TRBD2 (5 bases). Looked up from germline, CDR1 is WNHNN and CDR2 is SYGVQD (reference sequence). V lost 4 bases and J lost 7, with 12 bases in between. There are 13 residues in the CDR3.

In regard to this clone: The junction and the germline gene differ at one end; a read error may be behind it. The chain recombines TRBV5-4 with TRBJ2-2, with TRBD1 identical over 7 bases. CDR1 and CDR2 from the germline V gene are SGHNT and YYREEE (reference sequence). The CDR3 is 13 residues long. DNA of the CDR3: TGTGCCAGGAGCTTGGGAGTGGCAGGGGGGCTGTTTTTT. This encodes CARSLGVAGGLFF.

For the CDR3, the DNA is TGTGCCAGCAGGAAGACAGGGGAGGGTACTGAAGCTTTCTTT. It yields the protein CASRKTGEGTEAFF. The chain links TRBV28 to TRBJ1-1; 8 nucleotides agree with TRBD1. The CDR3 covers 14 residues. V lost 6 bases, J lost 5 bases, and 8 bases stayed unmatched. Germline CDR1 is MDHEN and CDR2 is SYDVKM.

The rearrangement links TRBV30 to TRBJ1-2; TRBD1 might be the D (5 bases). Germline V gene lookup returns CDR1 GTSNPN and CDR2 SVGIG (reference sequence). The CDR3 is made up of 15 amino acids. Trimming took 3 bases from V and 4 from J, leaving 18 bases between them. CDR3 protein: CAWRTNGRGFYGYTF. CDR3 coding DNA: TGTGCCTGGAGGACAAACGGACGGGGGTTCTATGGCTACACCTTC.

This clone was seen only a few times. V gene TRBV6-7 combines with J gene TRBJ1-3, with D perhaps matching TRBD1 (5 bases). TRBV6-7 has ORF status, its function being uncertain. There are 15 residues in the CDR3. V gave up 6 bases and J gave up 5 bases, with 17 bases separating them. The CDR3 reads CASRNGAATRNTIYF. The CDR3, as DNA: TGTGCCAGCAGAAATGGGGCAGCAACAAGAAACACCATATATTTT.

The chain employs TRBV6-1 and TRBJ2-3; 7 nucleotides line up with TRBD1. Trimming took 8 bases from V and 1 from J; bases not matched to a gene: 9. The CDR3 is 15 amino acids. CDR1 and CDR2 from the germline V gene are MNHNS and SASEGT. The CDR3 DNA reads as TGTGCCAGCCGACAGGGAAATATTCGCACAGATACGCAGTATTTT. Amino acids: CASRQGNIRTDTQYF.

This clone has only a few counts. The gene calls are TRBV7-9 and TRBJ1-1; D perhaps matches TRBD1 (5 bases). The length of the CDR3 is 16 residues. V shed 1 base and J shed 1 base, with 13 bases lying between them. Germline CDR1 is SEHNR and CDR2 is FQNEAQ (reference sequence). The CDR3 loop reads CASSLGHGGKNTEAFF. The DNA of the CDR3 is TGTGCCAGCAGCTTAGGTCACGGGGGTAAGAACACTGAAGCTTTCTTT.

The CDR3 loop is CASSPRLAGGPYYEQYF. CDR3 in DNA: TGTGCCAGCAGTCCCAGACTAGCGGGGGGGCCGTACTACGAGCAGTACTTC. The V call is TRBV27, the J call TRBJ2-7; 14 nucleotides agree with TRBD2. Germline-derived CDR1 and CDR2 are MNHEY and SMNVEV (reference sequence). J gave up 3 bases and V 5 bases, and 9 bases lay outside the gene matches. The CDR3 covers 17 residues.